The TCR beta chain described here comes from a study of T-cell reconstitution after alpha-beta-depleted transplantation in children. Study findings and constraints: One year post-transplant, T-cell counts and diversity were largely derived from T cells produced anew.

Trimming took 0 bases from V and 3 from J; bases not matched to a gene: 17. The CDR3 contains 20 residues. CDR1 is LGHNT and CDR2 is FRNRAP in the germline V gene. Preparing the TCRbeta library involved the use of unique molecular identifiers. TCRdb called the PCR reads again in MiXCR, with one record for every CDR3 protein. The sample gives around 700,000 distinct CDR3 sequences, less than 15% of which show up once; about 0.77% is in the top ten. Only a few counts were recorded for this clonotype. The antigen is undetermined. The chain links TRBV12-5 to TRBJ2-1; TRBD2 aligns across 7 bases. Material: PBMCs, obtained before TCRalphabeta/CD19-depleted stem cell transplant. The receptor's source is a girl aged 2-10 years with congenital amegakaryocytic thrombocytopenia, due to receive a stem cell transplant. The CDR3 reads CASGLVVGLEPRRVYNEQFF. Written as DNA, the CDR3 is TGTGCTAGTGGTTTGGTTGTAGGACTAGAGCCTCGGAGGGTCTACAATGAGCAGTTCTTC.